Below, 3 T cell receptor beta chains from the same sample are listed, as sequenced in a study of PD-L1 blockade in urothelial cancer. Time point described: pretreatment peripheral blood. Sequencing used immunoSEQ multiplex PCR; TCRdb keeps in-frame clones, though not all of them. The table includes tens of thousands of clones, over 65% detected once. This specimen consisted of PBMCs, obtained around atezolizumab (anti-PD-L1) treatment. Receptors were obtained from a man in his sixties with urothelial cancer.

The CDR3 loop is CAWSGGHFSYEQYF. For the CDR3, the DNA is TGTGCCTGGAGTGGTGGGCATTTCTCCTACGAGCAGTACTTC. The V gene is TRBV30, the J gene TRBJ2-7; D gene ambiguous. There are 14 residues in the CDR3. The V gene's germline CDR1 is GTSNPN and CDR2 SVGIG (reference sequence). Trimming removed 1 base at V and 0 bases at J, with 10 bases between.

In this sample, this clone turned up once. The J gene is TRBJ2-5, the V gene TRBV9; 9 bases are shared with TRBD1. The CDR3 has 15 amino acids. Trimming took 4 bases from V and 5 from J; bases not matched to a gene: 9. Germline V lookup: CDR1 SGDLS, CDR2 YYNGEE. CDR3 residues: CASSPRDRERETQYF. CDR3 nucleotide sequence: TGTGCCAGCAGCCCCCGGGACAGGGAGAGGGAGACCCAGTACTTC.

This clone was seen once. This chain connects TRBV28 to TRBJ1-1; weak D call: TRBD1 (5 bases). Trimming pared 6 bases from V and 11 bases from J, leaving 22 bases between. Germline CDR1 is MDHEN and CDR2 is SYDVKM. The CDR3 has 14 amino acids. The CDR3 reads CASSPVGGLIRAFF. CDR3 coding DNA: TGTGCCAGCAGCCCGGTGGGGGGTTTAATTCGGGCTTTCTTT.